The following is a T cell receptor beta chain sequence with its context. Antigen specificity is unknown. CDR3 size: 15 residues. After removal of 5 bases from V and 0 bases from J, the junction contained 9 bases not matched to a gene. Germline assignment: CDR1 GTSNPN and CDR2 SVGIG (reference sequence). These data come from a study of cytomegalovirus exposure and HLA in healthy donors. This PCR relied on a set of 60 Vbeta primers and 13 Jbeta primers. As originally analysed: Counted up in a later analysis, unique TCR beta chains came to some 72 million, with around 9.9 million shared. Using immunoSEQ multiplex PCR, the repertoire was profiled, and TCRdb retains in-frame clones only, with some absent. V and J calls and clone size are copied from that table; D and trimming were computed from the DNA. The sample carries approximately 110,000 clones, approximately 80% recorded once. Study-wide results and limits: Specific recognition of CMV antigens was confirmed in vitro for three chains (all CMV-associated). For TCR beta chains, V- and J-gene trimming was later linked to a missense DCLRE1C variant. A previous analysis found most TCR beta V segments productive roughly 87% or roughly 30% of the time.

Sequenced: PBMCs. The chain is built from TRBV30 and TRBJ1-2; TRBD1 matches at 7 bases. This sequence originates from a woman aged 18-29 years in good health and CMV-seropositive. This CDR3 is CAWARGQEANYGYTF. CDR3 sequence (DNA): TGTGCCTGGGCTAGAGGACAGGAGGCTAACTATGGCTACACCTTC.